This record looks at one TCR beta chain sequence and its context. Its antigen is unknown. This specimen comes from a study of vaccination effects on CD4 cells after COVID-19. Findings of the study overall: Sampling in the study covered few convalescent patients and included no early post-infection timepoints.

Profiling relied on immunoSEQ multiplex PCR, and the TCRdb table lists in-frame clones only, not all of them. Here the sample spans about 45,000 clones, around 72% being singletons. The V gene end was trimmed by 2 bases and the J gene end by 5 bases; junction bases not matched to a gene: 7. This CDR3 is built from 16 residues. CDR1 MNHEY and CDR2 SVGAGI come from the germline V gene. Antigen-specific CD4+ T cells expanded by the ViraFEST assay with viral peptide pools were then sequenced. The culture ran for approximately 10 days, and then CD4+ T cells were isolated. Convalescent patients had PCR-confirmed SARS-CoV-2 infection between March and December 2020. PBMC were cultured at fewer than 2.5 million per well with 9 to 10 IU/ml IL-2 and 10 ug/ml peptides.

The sequences come from CD4+ T cells from PBMCs cultured with a peptide pool, collected before COVID-19 vaccination. The receptor was isolated from a human donor who had a prior SARS-CoV-2 infection. The chain uses TRBV6-5 and TRBJ1-2; TRBD1 aligns across 11 bases. The CDR3 loop reads CASSYLRTGGSYGYTF. The CDR3 coding sequence is TGTGCCAGCAGTTACCTTAGGACAGGGGGCAGTTATGGCTACACCTTC.